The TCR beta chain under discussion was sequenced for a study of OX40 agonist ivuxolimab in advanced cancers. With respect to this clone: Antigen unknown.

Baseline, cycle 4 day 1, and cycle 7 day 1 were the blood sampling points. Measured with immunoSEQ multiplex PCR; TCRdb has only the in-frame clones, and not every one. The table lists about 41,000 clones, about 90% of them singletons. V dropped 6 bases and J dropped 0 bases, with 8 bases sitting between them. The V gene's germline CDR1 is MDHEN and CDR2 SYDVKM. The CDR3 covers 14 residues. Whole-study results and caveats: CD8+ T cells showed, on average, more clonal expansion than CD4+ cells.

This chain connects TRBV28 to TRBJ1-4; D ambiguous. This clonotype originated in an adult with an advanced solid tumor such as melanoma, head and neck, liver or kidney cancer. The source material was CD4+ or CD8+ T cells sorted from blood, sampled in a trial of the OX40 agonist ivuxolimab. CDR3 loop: CASSQPATNEKLFF. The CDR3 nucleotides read TGTGCCAGCAGCCAACCTGCAACTAATGAAAAACTGTTTTTT.